This TCR beta chain was sequenced during a study of beta chain features in type 1 diabetes. Reverse transcription of all isolated RNA meant that expressed TCRB transcripts were sequenced. The repertoire was sequenced with immunoSEQ multiplex PCR; TCRdb's copy has only in-frame clones and lacks some. The top ten hold 6.7% of the sample, which has hundreds of thousands of clones, about 15% seen once. V lost 5 bases to trimming and J lost 1 base, with 12 bases between them. Germline V lookup: CDR1 SGHAT, CDR2 FQNNGV. CDR3 length: 14 residues. Study-wide findings and caveats: PCR might favor shorter templates, but any such skew would affect patients and controls equally. The question left open here concerned HLA type influencing TCRB rearrangement. The study found that naive, central memory and Treg TCRB repertoires appeared more similar in patients than in healthy donors.

A note on this clone: Its antigen is still unknown.

The sample was central memory CD4+ T cells from blood. This TCR derives from a man between 25 and 39 years old in good health. The rearrangement uses TRBV11-2 and TRBJ2-7; TRBD1 might be the D (6 bases). CDR3 sequence: CASSGHRDSYEQYV. The CDR3 DNA sequence: TGTGCCAGCAGCGGACACAGGGATTCCTACGAGCAGTACGTC.